Below, 15 T cell receptor beta chains from the same sample are listed, as sequenced in a study of a mutant IDH1 vaccine in newly diagnosed glioma. Their specific antigens are unknown. The time point: week 5, during vaccination. In every dose of vaccine, 300 ug of mutant IDH1 20-mer peptide was given alongside topical imiquimod. Produced via immunoSEQ multiplex PCR; TCRdb's table is partial and in-frame only. This table holds around 51,000 clones, around 80% found once. This sample comprised PBMCs, obtained from a glioma patient whose treatment included an IDH1 peptide vaccine. These receptors were collected from a woman aged 40 to 49 with glioma.

This chain connects TRBV7-6 to TRBJ2-3, with D possibly matching TRBD2 (5 bases). V lost 5 bases to trimming and J lost 0 bases, with 18 bases between them. The CDR3 is 17 residues long. Germline V gene data show CDR1 as SGHVS and CDR2 as FNYEAQ. CDR3 nucleotide sequence: TGTGCCAGCAGCCGAGGAGGACTCCTGACTAGCACAGATACGCAGTATTTT. It yields the protein CASSRGGLLTSTDTQYF.

V usage is TRBV19 and J usage is TRBJ2-3, with D possibly being TRBD2 (7 bases). Trimming cost V 6 bases and J 2 bases, with 15 bases left between them. This CDR3 spans 15 amino acids. The V gene's germline CDR1 is LNHDA and CDR2 SQIVND (reference sequence). CDR3 bases: TGTGCCAGTAGCCGACGGGGGGCAGCCACAGATACGCAGTATTTT. It encodes CASSRRGAATDTQYF.

This chain joins TRBV6-6 and TRBJ2-7; the D is unclear. The CDR3 consists of 13 residues. Germline CDR1 MNHNY, CDR2 SVGAGI (reference sequence). With 10 bases removed from V and 4 bases from J, the gap between germline ends came to 17 bases. CDR3 coding DNA: TGTGCCATTGTGGACCTATTGACTTACGAGCAGTACTTC. It is translated as CAIVDLLTYEQYF.

V is TRBV5-1 and J is TRBJ2-2, with a possible D match to TRBD1 (5 bases). Per germline, CDR1 SGHRS and CDR2 YFSETQ. V was trimmed by 6 bases and J by 3 bases, leaving 15 bases between them. The CDR3 contains 15 residues. For the CDR3, the DNA is TGCGCCAGCAATTATATAGGGGCGGACACCGGGGAGCTGTTTTTT. Amino acid sequence: CASNYIGADTGELFF. Full variable domain (outside the CDR3, taken from reference TRBV5-1 and TRBJ2-2): KAGVTQTPRYLIKTRGQQVTLSCSPISGHRSVSWYQQTPGQGLQFLFEYFSETQRNKGNFPGRFSGRQFSNSRSEMNVSTLELGDSALYLCASNYIGADTGELFFGEGSRLTVL.

The V call is TRBV30, the J call TRBJ2-7; no clear D gene. The CDR3 length is 16 residues. Germline CDR1 GTSNPN, CDR2 SVGIG (reference sequence). V lost 4 bases and J lost 0, with 19 bases in between. The CDR3 loop is CAWKKFRVASSYEQYF. For the CDR3, the DNA is TGTGCCTGGAAGAAGTTCCGGGTCGCGAGCTCCTACGAGCAGTACTTC.

The chain recombines TRBV18 with TRBJ2-1, with D unclear. Trimming removed 6 bases at V and 7 bases at J, with 7 bases between. This CDR3 is 11 amino acids long. Germline V gene sequence: CDR1 KGHSH, CDR2 LQKENI. The CDR3 sequence: CASSQDNEQFF. For the CDR3, the DNA is TGTGCCAGCTCTCAGGATAATGAGCAGTTCTTC.

The V call is TRBV6-1, the J call TRBJ1-4; D is unresolved. The germline gives CDR1 MNHNS, CDR2 SASEGT. The V gene lost 1 base and the J gene lost 6 bases, with 12 bases spanning the gap. This CDR3 comprises 15 residues. CDR3: CASSEGGTRDEKLFF. CDR3 sequence (DNA): TGTGCCAGCAGTGAAGGGGGTACACGGGATGAAAAACTGTTTTTT.

The chain recombines TRBV6-1 with TRBJ1-5; D unclear. This CDR3 is 12 amino acids long. Trimming left V 7 bases short and J 3 bases short, with 7 bases between. CDR1 is MNHNS and CDR2 is SASEGT in the germline V gene. CDR3 nucleotides: TGTGCCAGCAAATGGCACAATCAGCCCCAGCATTTT. Translation gives CASKWHNQPQHF.

There are a few counts of this clone. The chain uses TRBV4-3 and TRBJ2-3, with 7 bases lining up with TRBD1. V was pared by 2 bases and J by 1 base, with 6 bases of the junction left unmatched. CDR1 and CDR2 (germline): LGHNA, YSLEER. There are 16 residues in the CDR3. Here the CDR3 reads CASSQSGQDGTDTQYF. Here the CDR3 DNA reads TGCGCCAGCAGCCAATCCGGACAGGACGGCACAGATACGCAGTATTTT.

The chain recombines TRBV10-3 with TRBJ1-4; TRBD1 agrees at 8 bases. The CDR3 totals 15 residues. Germline V CDR1 and CDR2: ENHRY, SYGVKD. Germline trimming cut 1 base from V and 4 bases from J; bases unmatched to any gene: 2. CDR3 sequence: CAISEWTGINEKLFF. Here the CDR3 DNA reads TGTGCCATCAGTGAGTGGACAGGGATTAATGAAAAACTGTTTTTT.

The rearrangement joins TRBV27 to TRBJ2-7; D remains unclear. The germline V and J ends were trimmed by 8 bases and 0 bases, with 5 bases remaining between them. CDR3 length: 11 amino acids. Germline V gene sequence: CDR1 MNHEY, CDR2 SMNVEV (reference sequence). Here the CDR3 reads CASSSSYEQYF. The CDR3 DNA sequence: TGTGCCAGCTCCTCCTCCTACGAGCAGTACTTC.

V and J are TRBV2 and TRBJ1-5; possible D gene TRBD1, 5 bases. The CDR3 contains 15 residues. V was shortened by 3 bases and J by 5 bases, with 14 bases between the two germline ends. CDR1 and CDR2 (germline): SNHLY, FYNNEI. The CDR3, as DNA: TGTGCCAGCAGTGATTTCCAGGGTGGCTATCAGCCCCAGCATTTT. Encoded protein: CASSDFQGGYQPQHF.

There are a few counts of this clone. V and J are TRBV5-1 and TRBJ1-3; D might be TRBD1 (6 bases). CDR1 and CDR2 (germline): SGHRS, YFSETQ. Trimming took off 3 bases at V and 4 bases at J, with 17 bases between the two ends. This CDR3 comprises 16 residues. CDR3 in DNA: TGCGCCAGCAGCTCACGATTACAGGGAGCAGGAAACACCATATATTTT. The encoded protein is CASSSRLQGAGNTIYF.

The chain recombines TRBV7-8 with TRBJ1-4; a weak D match, TRBD1 (5 bases). Per germline, CDR1 SGHVS and CDR2 FQNEAQ. The CDR3 runs 15 residues. Between the trimmed V and J ends, which lost 5 bases and 1 base, there was a span of 11 bases. CDR3: CASSVGVRTNEKLFF. In DNA, the CDR3 is TGTGCCAGCAGCGTAGGGGTTAGAACTAATGAAAAACTGTTTTTT.

CDR3 nucleotides: TGTGCCAGCAGCTTGGTGGGGTCTACCAATGAGCAGTTCTTC. It specifies CASSLVGSTNEQFF. This chain joins TRBV5-4 and TRBJ2-1; D is ambiguous. CDR1 and CDR2 from the germline V gene are SGHNT and YYREEE (reference sequence). CDR3 length: 14 amino acids. The V end lost 0 bases, the J end lost 6 bases, and 10 bases lay between the germline ends.